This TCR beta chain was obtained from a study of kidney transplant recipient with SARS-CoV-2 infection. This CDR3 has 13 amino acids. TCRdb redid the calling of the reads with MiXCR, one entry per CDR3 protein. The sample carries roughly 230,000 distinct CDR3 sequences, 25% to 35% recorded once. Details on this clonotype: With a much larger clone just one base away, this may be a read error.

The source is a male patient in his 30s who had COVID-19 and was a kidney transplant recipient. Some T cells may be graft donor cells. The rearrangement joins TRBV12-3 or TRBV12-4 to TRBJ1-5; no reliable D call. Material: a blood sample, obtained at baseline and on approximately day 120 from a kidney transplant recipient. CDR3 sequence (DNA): TGTGCCCGCAGTCATGGGGAGGTTGAAGCCCAGCATTTT. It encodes CARSHGEVEAQHF.